This T cell receptor beta chain was sequenced in a study of T-cell reconstitution after alpha-beta-depleted transplantation in children (dated by TCRdb to 2016 to 2017). Turning to the overall study: The study quantitatively tracked T-cell immune reconstitution after TCRalphabeta/CD19-depleted allogeneic hematopoietic cell transplantation in children using TCR repertoire profiling.

Interpreted using the paper, the treatment or condition label stands for: allogeneic hematopoietic cell transplantation with graft depleted of TCRalphabeta T cells and CD19 B cells. Transplant recipients were children who received TCRalphabeta/CD19-depleted allogeneic hematopoietic cell grafts. In its sample, this clonotype was seen many times. Its antigen is still unknown. No base qualities exist here, and no much larger clone lies one base off it. The full study reports these points: In some patients, the high TCRbeta diversity seen at day 60 was put down to recipient T cells and intrathymic progenitors that had survived conditioning. The apparently early recovery of alphabetaT-cell counts about two months after transplant reportedly depended on only several hundred rapidly expanded clones that came from non-depleted graft cells. Over the following months the frequencies of hyperexpanded clones went down, and after one year T-cell counts and TCRbeta diversity were mostly credited to newly produced T cells.

The method was PCR. The data were produced on an Illumina HiSeq 2500. Molecular barcoding was employed in the preparation of TCR libraries, with unique molecular identifiers being used to normalize TCRbeta repertoire quantification. The public reads were reprocessed in TCRdb via fastp at Q25 and MiXCR, keeping in-frame beta chains. Rows matching on CDR3 protein sequence are summarized as one entry with the most common DNA and genes. The sample table holds almost 500,000 distinct CDR3 sequences, of which about 11% were seen once. The ten largest clonotypes hold around 2% of the sample. V has 3 bases trimmed and J has 10 bases trimmed; junction bases matching no gene number 8. Counted from cysteine to phenylalanine, this CDR3 has 14 amino acids. Only the CDR3 portion is preserved as DNA: 42 bases, with reading frame beginning at the first base. From the germline V gene (reference sequence), CDR1 is GTSNPN and CDR2 is SVGIG.

Source: PBMCs, taken before TCRalphabeta/CD19-depleted stem cell transplant. The TCR originated in a child under 10 years old with inherited bone marrow failure, due to receive a stem cell transplant. Recombination connected TRBV30 to TRBJ1-6; 8 junctional bases match TRBD1. The CDR3 is CAWSGGQGRSPLHF. The DNA sequence is as follows: TGTGCCTGGAGCGGAGGACAGGGAAGATCACCCCTCCACTTT.